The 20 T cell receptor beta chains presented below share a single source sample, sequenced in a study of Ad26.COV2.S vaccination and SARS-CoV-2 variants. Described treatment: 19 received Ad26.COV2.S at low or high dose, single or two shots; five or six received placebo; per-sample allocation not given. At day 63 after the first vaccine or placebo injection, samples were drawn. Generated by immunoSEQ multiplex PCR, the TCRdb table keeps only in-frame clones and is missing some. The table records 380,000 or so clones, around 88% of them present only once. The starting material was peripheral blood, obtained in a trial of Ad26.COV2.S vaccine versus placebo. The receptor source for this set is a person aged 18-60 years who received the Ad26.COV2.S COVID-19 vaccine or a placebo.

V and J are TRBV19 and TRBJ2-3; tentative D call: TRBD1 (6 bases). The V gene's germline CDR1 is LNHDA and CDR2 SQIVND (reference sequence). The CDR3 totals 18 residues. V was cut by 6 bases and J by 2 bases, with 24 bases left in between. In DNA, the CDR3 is TGTGCCAGTAGCATGGACAGTCTGGGCCGAGGTAACACAGATACGCAGTATTTT. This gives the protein CASSMDSLGRGNTDTQYF.

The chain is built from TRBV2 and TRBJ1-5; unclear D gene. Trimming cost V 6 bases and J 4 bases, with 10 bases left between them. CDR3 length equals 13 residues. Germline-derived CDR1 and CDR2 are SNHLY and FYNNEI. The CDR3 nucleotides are TGTGCCAGCAGACTCACCGGAAATCAGCCCCAGCATTTT. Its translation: CASRLTGNQPQHF.

CDR3 in DNA: TGCAGTGCTAGTCGGGGACTTATTAATGAGCAGTTCTTC. Its translation is CSASRGLINEQFF. The V gene is TRBV20-1, the J gene TRBJ2-1; a weak D match, TRBD2 (6 bases). The length of the CDR3 is 13 residues. Germline V gene data show CDR1 as DFQATT and CDR2 as SNEGSKA (reference sequence). Trimming pared 3 bases from V and 7 bases from J, leaving 13 bases between.

CDR3 nucleotides: TGTGCCAGCAGTGGGGACAGGGCTAGGAATTCACCCCTCCACTTT. It encodes CASSGDRARNSPLHF. The chain combines TRBV28 with TRBJ1-6; 9 bases are shared with TRBD1. Unmatched junction bases numbered 6, after V lost 5 bases and J lost 7 bases. This CDR3 has 15 amino acids. Germline CDR1 and CDR2: MDHEN and SYDVKM. Filled out from reference TRBV28 and TRBJ1-6, the complete variable domain reads DVKVTQSSRYLVKRTGEKVFLECVQDMDHENMFWYRQDPGLGLRLIYFSYDVKMKEKGDIPEGYSVSREKKERFSLILESASTNQTSMYLCASSGDRARNSPLHFGNGTRLTVT.

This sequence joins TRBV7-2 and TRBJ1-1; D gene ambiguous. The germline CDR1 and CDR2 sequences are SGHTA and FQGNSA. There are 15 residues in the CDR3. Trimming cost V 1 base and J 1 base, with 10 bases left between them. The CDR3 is CASSLVGLSNTEAFF. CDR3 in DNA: TGTGCCAGCAGCTTAGTCGGGTTATCGAACACTGAAGCTTTCTTT.

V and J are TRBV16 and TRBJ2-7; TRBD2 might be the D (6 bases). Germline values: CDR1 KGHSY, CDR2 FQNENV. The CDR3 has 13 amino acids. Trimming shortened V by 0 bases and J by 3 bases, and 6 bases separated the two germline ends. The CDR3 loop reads CASSQSGGYEQYF. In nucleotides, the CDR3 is TGTGCCAGCAGCCAATCGGGGGGCTACGAGCAGTACTTC.

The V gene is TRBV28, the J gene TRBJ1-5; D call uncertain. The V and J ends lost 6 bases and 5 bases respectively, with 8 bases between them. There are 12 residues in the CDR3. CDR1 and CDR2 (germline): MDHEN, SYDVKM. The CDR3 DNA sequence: TGTGCCAGCAGGACAACCTATCAGCCCCAGCATTTT. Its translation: CASRTTYQPQHF.

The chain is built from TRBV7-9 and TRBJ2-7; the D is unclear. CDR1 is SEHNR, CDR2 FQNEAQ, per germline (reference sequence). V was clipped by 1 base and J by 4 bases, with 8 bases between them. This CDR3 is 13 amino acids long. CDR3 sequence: CASSLDAKYEQYF. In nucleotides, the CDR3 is TGTGCCAGCAGCTTAGATGCCAAGTACGAGCAGTACTTC.

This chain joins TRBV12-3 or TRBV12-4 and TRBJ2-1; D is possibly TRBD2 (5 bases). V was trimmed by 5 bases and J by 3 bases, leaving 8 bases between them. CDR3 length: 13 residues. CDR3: CASSVRGYNEQFF. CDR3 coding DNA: TGTGCCAGCAGTGTACGGGGCTACAATGAGCAGTTCTTC.

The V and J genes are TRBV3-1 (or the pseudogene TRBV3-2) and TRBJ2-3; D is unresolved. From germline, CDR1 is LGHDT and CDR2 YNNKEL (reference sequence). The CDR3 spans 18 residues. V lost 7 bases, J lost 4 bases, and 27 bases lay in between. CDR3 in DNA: TGTGCCAGCATAGTTCGGCGTGGTATGGGAAAGAGAGCAGATACGCAGTATTTT. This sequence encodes CASIVRRGMGKRADTQYF.

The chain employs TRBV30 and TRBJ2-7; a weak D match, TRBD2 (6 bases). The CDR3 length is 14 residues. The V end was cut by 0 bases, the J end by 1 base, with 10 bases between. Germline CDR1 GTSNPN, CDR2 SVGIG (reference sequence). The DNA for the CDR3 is TGTGCCTGGAGTGTACGGCTAGCGTCCTACGAGCAGTACTTC. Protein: CAWSVRLASYEQYF.

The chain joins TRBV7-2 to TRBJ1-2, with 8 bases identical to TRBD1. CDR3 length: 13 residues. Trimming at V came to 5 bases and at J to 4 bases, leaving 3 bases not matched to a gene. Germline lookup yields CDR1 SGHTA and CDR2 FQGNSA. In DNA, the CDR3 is TGTGCCAGCAGCCGGGACAGGTCCTATGGCTACACCTTC. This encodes CASSRDRSYGYTF.

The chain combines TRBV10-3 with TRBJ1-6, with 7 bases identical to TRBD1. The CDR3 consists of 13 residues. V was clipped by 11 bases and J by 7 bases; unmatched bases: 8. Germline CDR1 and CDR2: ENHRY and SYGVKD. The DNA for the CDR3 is TGTGCCTCACGACAGGGCCCGAATTCACCCCTCCACTTT. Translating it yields CASRQGPNSPLHF.

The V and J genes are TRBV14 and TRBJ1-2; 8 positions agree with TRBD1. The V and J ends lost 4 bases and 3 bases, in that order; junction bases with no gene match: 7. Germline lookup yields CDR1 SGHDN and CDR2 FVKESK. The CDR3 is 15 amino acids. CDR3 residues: CASSRPGQEDYGYTF. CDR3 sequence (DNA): TGTGCCAGCAGCCGGCCGGGACAGGAGGACTATGGCTACACCTTC.

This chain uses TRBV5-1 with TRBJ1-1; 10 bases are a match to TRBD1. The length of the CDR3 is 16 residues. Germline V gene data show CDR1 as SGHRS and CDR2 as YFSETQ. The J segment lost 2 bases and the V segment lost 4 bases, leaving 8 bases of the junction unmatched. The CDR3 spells CASSRTGGTTNTEAFF. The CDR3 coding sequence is TGCGCCAGCAGCAGGACAGGGGGAACGACTAACACTGAAGCTTTCTTT.

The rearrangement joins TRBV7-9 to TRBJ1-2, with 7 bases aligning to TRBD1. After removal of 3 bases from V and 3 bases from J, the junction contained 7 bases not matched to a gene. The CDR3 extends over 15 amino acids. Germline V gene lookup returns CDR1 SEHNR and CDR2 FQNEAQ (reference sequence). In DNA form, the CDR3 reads TGTGCCAGCAGCTTTGGGACAGCCATATACTATGGCTACACCTTC. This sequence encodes CASSFGTAIYYGYTF.

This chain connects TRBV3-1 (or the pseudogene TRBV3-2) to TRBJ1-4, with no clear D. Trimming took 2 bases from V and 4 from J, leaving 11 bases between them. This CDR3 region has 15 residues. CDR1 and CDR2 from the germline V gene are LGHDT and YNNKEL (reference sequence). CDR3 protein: CASSQIWSVNEKLFF. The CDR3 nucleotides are TGTGCCAGCAGCCAAATTTGGAGCGTTAATGAAAAACTGTTTTTT.

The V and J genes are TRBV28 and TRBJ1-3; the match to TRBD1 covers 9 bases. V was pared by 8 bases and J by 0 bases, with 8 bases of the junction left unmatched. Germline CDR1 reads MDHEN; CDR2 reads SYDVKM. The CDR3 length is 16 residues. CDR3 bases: TGTGCCAGCGGAGGGACAGGGACGAGCTCTGGAAACACCATATATTTT. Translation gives CASGGTGTSSGNTIYF.

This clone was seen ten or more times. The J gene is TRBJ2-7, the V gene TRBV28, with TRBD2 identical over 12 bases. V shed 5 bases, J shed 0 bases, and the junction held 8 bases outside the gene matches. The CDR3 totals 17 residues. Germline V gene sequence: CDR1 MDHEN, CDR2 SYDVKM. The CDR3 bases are TGTGCCAGCAGTGACCCGGGACTAGCGGGCGACTCCTACGAGCAGTACTTC. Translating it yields CASSDPGLAGDSYEQYF.

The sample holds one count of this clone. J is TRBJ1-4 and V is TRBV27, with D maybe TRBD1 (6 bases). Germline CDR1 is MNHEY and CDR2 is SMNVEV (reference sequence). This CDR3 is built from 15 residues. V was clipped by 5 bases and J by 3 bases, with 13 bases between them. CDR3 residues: CASSANRVANEKLFF. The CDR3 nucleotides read TGTGCCAGCAGTGCAAACAGGGTTGCTAATGAAAAACTGTTTTTT.